These 27 T cell receptor beta chains were sequenced from one sample in a study of blood T cells in healthy people across ages. PCR was performed a second time for roughly 7 to 11 cycles using a sample-barcoded 5' primer and a J-beta primer mix. In TCRdb, the 5' RACE reads were re-called with MiXCR into one record per CDR3 protein. The sample lists fewer than 2,000,000 distinct CDR3 sequences, about two fifths occurring once. Sequenced input: blood. The receptor set was obtained from a human donor in good health.

As concerns this clonotype: In this CDR3 the conserved last residue, phenylalanine or tryptophan, is missing, so a read error is likely. This chain uses TRBV7-3 with TRBJ2-4; perhaps D is TRBD1 or TRBD2 (5 bases each). Near its end, the DNA agrees better with TRBJ2-7, so the J call may be wrong. The CDR3 covers 15 residues. The V gene's germline CDR1 is SGHTA and CDR2 FQGTGA. In DNA, the CDR3 is TGTGCCAGCAGCTTAATGGGGACGGCGAACTACGAGCAGTACCTC. This codes for CASSLMGTANYEQYL.

V is TRBV12-3 or TRBV12-4 and J is TRBJ1-2, with a possible D match to TRBD1 (5 bases). CDR3 length: 15 amino acids. V gave up 1 base and J gave up 8 bases, with 17 bases separating them. The DNA for the CDR3 is TGTGCCAGCAGTTTAGGTGACAGCCGCTTCGGGGGCTACACCTTC. Amino acid sequence: CASSLGDSRFGGYTF.

The chain is built from TRBV6-2 or TRBV6-3 and TRBJ2-5, with D uncertain. The CDR3 consists of 13 residues. Germline V gene sequence: CDR1 MNHEY, CDR2 SVGEGT. With 5 bases removed from V and 0 bases from J, the gap between germline ends came to 7 bases. CDR3 residues: CASSIQNQETQYF. CDR3 coding DNA: TGTGCCAGCAGTATACAGAACCAAGAGACCCAGTACTTC.

This clonotype was picked up a small number of times. The CDR3 reads CASSLEHFYYEQYF. As DNA, the CDR3 is TGCGCCAGCAGCTTGGAACATTTTTACTACGAGCAGTACTTC. The chain carries TRBV5-1 and TRBJ2-7; no firm D call. Germline V gene sequence: CDR1 SGHRS, CDR2 YFSETQ. The CDR3 has 14 residues. The ends were cut back, 0 bases at V and 3 bases at J, with 10 bases in the middle. Variable domain in full (rest from reference TRBV5-1 and TRBJ2-7): KAGVTQTPRYLIKTRGQQVTLSCSPISGHRSVSWYQQTPGQGLQFLFEYFSETQRNKGNFPGRFSGRQFSNSRSEMNVSTLELGDSALYLCASSLEHFYYEQYFGPGTRLTVT.

V usage is TRBV29-1 and J usage is TRBJ1-1; D call uncertain. The CDR3 runs to 13 residues. V gave up 3 bases and J gave up 0 bases, with 8 bases separating them. Germline V gives CDR1 SQVTM, CDR2 ANQGSEA. As DNA, the CDR3 is TGCAGCGTTGAGCTCAGTCTGAACACTGAAGCTTTCTTT. Translation: CSVELSLNTEAFF.

The rearrangement joins TRBV7-3 to TRBJ2-1; 7 nucleotides align to TRBD1. The CDR3 contains 15 residues. Trimming at V came to 5 bases and at J to 7 bases, leaving 11 bases not matched to a gene. Germline CDR1 SGHTA, CDR2 FQGTGA. The chain's CDR3 is CASSKGQSYGNEQFF. The CDR3 DNA sequence: TGTGCCAGCAGCAAGGGACAGTCCTATGGGAATGAGCAGTTCTTC.

This clonotype was counted a few times. V gene TRBV20-1 combines with J gene TRBJ2-5, with 11 bases lining up with TRBD2. Per germline, CDR1 DFQATT and CDR2 SNEGSKA (reference sequence). This CDR3 comprises 15 residues. J lost 2 bases, V lost 6 bases, and 8 bases had no gene match. The CDR3 DNA reads as TGCAGTGCCCTAGTAGCGGGGGGGAGACAAGAGACCCAGTACTTC. This sequence encodes CSALVAGGRQETQYF.

The chain has TRBV7-9 and TRBJ2-3; D may correspond to TRBD1 or TRBD2 (6 bases each). The germline V gene has CDR1 SEHNR and CDR2 FQNEAQ (reference sequence). V lost 7 bases and J lost 2, with 19 bases in between. The CDR3 consists of 16 residues. This chain's CDR3 is CASIHALGGPTDTQYF. The CDR3 bases are TGTGCCAGCATTCACGCCCTAGGGGGGCCCACAGATACGCAGTATTTT. The full variable domain, rest sourced from reference TRBV7-9 and TRBJ2-3, is DTGVSQNPRHKITKRGQNVTFRCDPISEHNRLYWYRQTLGQGPEFLTYFQNEAQLEKSRLLSDRFSAERPKGSFSTLEIQRTEQGDSAMYLCASIHALGGPTDTQYFGPGTRLTVL.

The V and J genes are TRBV2 and TRBJ2-2; 9 bases are shared with TRBD2. Germline assignment: CDR1 SNHLY and CDR2 FYNNEI. The J segment lost 2 bases and the V segment lost 4 bases, leaving 5 bases of the junction unmatched. The CDR3 is made up of 16 amino acids. This CDR3 reads CASSVGGGANTGELFF. CDR3 in DNA: TGTGCCAGCAGTGTTGGCGGGGGGGCCAACACCGGGGAGCTGTTTTTT.

This clonotype was detected only a few times. This sequence joins TRBV7-2 and TRBJ2-3; either TRBD1 or TRBD2 may supply D (5 bases each). V lost 2 bases and J 3 bases, leaving 12 bases between the germline ends. The germline gives CDR1 SGHTA, CDR2 FQGNSA. This CDR3 has 15 residues. CDR3 region: CASSLQGGGTDTQYF. The CDR3 region has the DNA TGTGCCAGCAGCTTACAAGGTGGGGGAACAGATACGCAGTATTTT.

This clonotype occurred many times. This chain links TRBV7-7 with TRBJ2-3; no firm D call. CDR1 is SSHAT, CDR2 FNYEAQ, per germline (reference sequence). The CDR3 is made up of 13 amino acids. The V end was cut by 2 bases, the J end by 4 bases, with 7 bases between. The CDR3 sequence is CASSLQLADTQYF. CDR3 in DNA: TGTGCCAGCAGCTTACAACTGGCAGATACGCAGTATTTT.

The V and J genes are TRBV24-1 and TRBJ2-6; D tentatively reads TRBD1 or TRBD2 (7 bases each). This CDR3 region has 22 residues. Trimming shortened V by 2 bases and J by 4 bases, and 29 bases separated the two germline ends. Germline loops: CDR1 KGHDR, CDR2 SFDVKD. In DNA, the CDR3 is TGTGCCACCAGTGATTCCCCAGGGGGGGGACAGCTCTGGGGATCAGGGGCCAACGTCCTGACTTTC. This codes for CATSDSPGGGQLWGSGANVLTF.

The V call is TRBV20-1, the J call TRBJ2-5; D assignment may be TRBD1 or TRBD2 (5 bases each). CDR1 and CDR2 from the germline V gene are DFQATT and SNEGSKA (reference sequence). Trimming removed 1 base at V and 1 base at J, with 10 bases between. This CDR3 is built from 14 residues. This CDR3 is CSARGGTAQETQYF. The CDR3 bases are TGCAGTGCTAGAGGAGGGACGGCCCAAGAGACCCAGTACTTC.

The V call is TRBV20-1, the J call TRBJ2-3, with D tentatively TRBD2 (5 bases). Germline CDR1 reads DFQATT; CDR2 reads SNEGSKA (reference sequence). This CDR3 has 13 residues. CDR3 DNA sequence: TGCAGCGCCTTGCCGGGATACACAGATACGCAGTATTTT. Residues: CSALPGYTDTQYF.

The genes are TRBV6-4 and TRBJ1-5; 8 bases are a match to TRBD1. Germline V CDR1 and CDR2: MRHNA, SNTAGT. After removal of 6 bases from V and 0 bases from J, the junction contained 10 bases not matched to a gene. CDR3 length equals 17 residues. The CDR3 region is CASRTTGDMNSNQPQHF. In DNA, the CDR3 is TGTGCCAGCAGAACGACAGGGGATATGAATAGCAATCAGCCCCAGCATTTT.

The gene calls are TRBV27 and TRBJ1-2; the match to TRBD1 covers 8 bases. The CDR3 has 14 amino acids. Unmatched junction bases numbered 10, after V lost 6 bases and J lost 7 bases. Germline CDR1 and CDR2: MNHEY and SMNVEV (reference sequence). CDR3 coding DNA: TGTGCCAGCAGCCAACACGGGACAGGACTTGGCTACACCTTC. Translation: CASSQHGTGLGYTF.

The CDR3 DNA sequence: TGTGCCAGCAGTGAGATTCTAGCGGGGGGAGTCACAGATACGCAGTATTTT. This codes for CASSEILAGGVTDTQYF. V usage is TRBV2 and J usage is TRBJ2-3, with 11 positions matching TRBD2. V dropped 3 bases and J dropped 2; count of bases not matched to a gene: 7. The CDR3 is 17 residues long. The germline CDR1 and CDR2 sequences are SNHLY and FYNNEI.

This chain joins TRBV6-5 and TRBJ2-1; D is possibly TRBD2 (6 bases). The CDR3 extends over 15 amino acids. Germline CDR1 MNHEY, CDR2 SVGAGI. The germline V and J ends were trimmed by 6 bases and 10 bases, with 22 bases remaining between them. The CDR3 DNA is TGTGCCAGCAGGTCCCCCCCGGCGGGGTTCTACGAGCAGTTCTTC. This gives the protein CASRSPPAGFYEQFF.

This clonotype has a handful of counts. The gene calls are TRBV7-8 and TRBJ2-7, with 8 bases lining up with TRBD2. Germline CDR1 SGHVS, CDR2 FQNEAQ. J was trimmed by 0 bases and V by 1 base; bases with no gene match: 8. This CDR3 has 17 residues. CDR3 nucleotide sequence: TGTGCCAGCAGCTTAGGGTTAGCGGGGACTAGCTCCTACGAGCAGTACTTC. Translation: CASSLGLAGTSSYEQYF.

The J gene is TRBJ2-3, the V gene TRBV4-3, with D hard to call. V was cut by 1 base and J by 6 bases, with 8 bases left in between. This CDR3 has 13 amino acids. Germline V lookup: CDR1 LGHNA, CDR2 YSLEER. This CDR3 is CASSQVIRDTQYF. CDR3 DNA sequence: TGCGCCAGCAGCCAAGTTATCCGGGATACGCAGTATTTT.

The chain is built from TRBV28 and TRBJ2-3; TRBD2 aligns across 7 bases. The CDR3 consists of 16 residues. The ends lost 2 bases at V and 0 bases at J; junction bases unmatched: 5. Germline CDR1 is MDHEN and CDR2 is SYDVKM. The CDR3 sequence is CASSLMERGSTDTQYF. Here the CDR3 DNA reads TGTGCCAGCAGTTTAATGGAGCGGGGAAGCACAGATACGCAGTATTTT.

The chain recombines TRBV27 with TRBJ2-1; D ambiguous. The germline CDR1 and CDR2 sequences are MNHEY and SMNVEV (reference sequence). The CDR3 totals 16 residues. The germline V and J ends were trimmed by 7 bases and 1 base, with 17 bases remaining between them. CDR3 nucleotide sequence: TGTGCCAGCACCCCCCGGATAGGGTGGTCCTACAATGAGCAGTTCTTC. Protein sequence: CASTPRIGWSYNEQFF.

This clonotype was detected once. The chain couples TRBV27 to TRBJ2-2, with no clear D. Trimming stripped 3 bases from V and 6 bases from J, with 5 bases between. The germline CDR1 and CDR2 sequences are MNHEY and SMNVEV (reference sequence). The CDR3 consists of 12 residues. CDR3 sequence: CASSFPSGELFF. The CDR3 coding sequence is TGTGCCAGCAGTTTCCCTTCCGGGGAGCTGTTTTTT.

This clonotype was seen a few times. CDR3 nucleotides: TGTGCCAGCAGTCAGATTACAGGGTTGTACAATGAGCAGTACTTC. This encodes CASSQITGLYNEQYF. The chain has TRBV6-2 or TRBV6-3 and TRBJ2-4; TRBD1 might be the D (6 bases). The CDR3 extends over 15 amino acids. With 5 bases removed from V and 13 bases from J, the gap between germline ends came to 24 bases. Germline assignment: CDR1 MNHEY and CDR2 SVGEGT.

The chain links TRBV3-1 to TRBJ2-3; D is uncertain. Germline V gene data show CDR1 as LGHDT and CDR2 as YNNKEL (reference sequence). This CDR3 contains 15 residues. The V and J ends lost 1 base and 8 bases respectively, with 16 bases between them. In DNA, the CDR3 is TGTGCCAGCAGCCAAGTGCCACTATTCAAGGGTACGCAGTATTTT. Its translation is CASSQVPLFKGTQYF.

Note on this clonotype: The junction differs from germline at one of its ends, possibly a read error. The chain combines TRBV2 with TRBJ2-6; D perhaps matches TRBD2 (6 bases). The CDR3 has 14 residues. Looked up from germline, CDR1 is SNHLY and CDR2 is FYNNEI. CDR3 in amino acids: CASGSRSGANVLTF. The CDR3 DNA reads as TGCGCCAGCGGGTCCCGGTCGGGGGCCAACGTCCTGACTTTC.

This chain connects TRBV6-4 to TRBJ1-5, with unresolved D. Trimming took 5 bases from V and 7 from J, leaving 15 bases between them. Germline-derived CDR1 and CDR2 are MRHNA and SNTAGT. The CDR3 covers 14 residues. CDR3 nucleotide sequence: TGTGCCAGCAGTCCTGAGGGAGTGGGGCAGCCCCAGCATTTT. Translated: CASSPEGVGQPQHF.